This T cell receptor (beta chain) was identified during a study of blood T cell repertoires in COVID-19 (dated by TCRdb to the early 2020s). With respect to the entire study: Collaborator samples came from the United States, Italy and Spain and covered acute and convalescent phases of COVID-19. Where HLA class I and class II types were available, the types were taken from metadata supplied by the sample provider, not from assay-based typing. Subjects who had been exposed to COVID-19, were actively infected with it, or had recovered from it provided the deeply sampled blood TCRbeta repertoires that made up the dataset. The sample metadata nearly always contained a de-identified subject ID, COVID-19 status, age in years and sex. The samples were drawn from the first 160 participants of the ongoing ImmuneRACE study and from some 1,300 subjects provided by 6 global collaborators. The repertoires were released in a freely available public database intended as a resource for research on the immune response to SARS-CoV-2. The prospective study material was composed of cDNA or gDNA derived from T cells, B-cell-depleted T cells, or PBMCs.

The CDR3, from cysteine to phenylalanine, totals 18 residues. Just CDR3 DNA is preserved here, 54 bases in frame from base 1. At the junction V is shortened by 6 bases and J by 4 bases; bases outside the gene matches: 10. Looking up the germline V gene yields CDR1 SGHRS and CDR2 YFSETQ. A remark on this clone: Its specific antigen is unknown. There are no base qualities to consult, and no much larger clone falls within one base.

General findings and caveats noted by the study authors: Clinical and demographic metadata were provided uncurated, with the amount varying by source and participant.

The immunoSEQ Assay, a bias-controlled multiplex PCR, was used to amplify TCRbeta CDR3 regions from genomic DNA. The study's processing was this. The number of nucleated cells in each sample was estimated by amplification of reference gene primers within the assay. Sequence reads were collapsed and filtered to measure the absolute abundance of every unique TCRbeta CDR3 rearrangement. For each sample, productive Simpson clonality was calculated by taking the square root of Simpson's diversity index across productive rearrangements. In its TCRdb copy, this immuneACCESS table keeps in-frame sequences only and misses some clones. Where compared with another copy, unresolved V genes explain less than half of these, and the others have no known cause. That table supplies the V and J calls and clone size; D and trimming were determined from the DNA. The sample contains some 180,000 clones, around 80% of them found a single time. The ten largest clonotypes hold 2.5% to 3% of the sample.

Whole blood was collected in K2EDTA tubes by collaborating institutions according to the institutions' own protocols. For TCRbeta analysis, collaborator samples were shipped as frozen whole blood, as isolated PBMCs, or as DNA extracted from either sample type. The sequence was obtained from a woman older than 75 with active or convalescent COVID-19. The sample comprised peripheral blood. The chain is made from TRBV5-1 and TRBJ2-2, with 15 middle bases fitting TRBD2. This receptor has the CDR3 CASTGTSGGSLGTGELFF. The DNA reads as follows: TGCGCCAGCACCGGGACTAGCGGGGGGTCCTTGGGCACCGGGGAGCTGTTTTTT.